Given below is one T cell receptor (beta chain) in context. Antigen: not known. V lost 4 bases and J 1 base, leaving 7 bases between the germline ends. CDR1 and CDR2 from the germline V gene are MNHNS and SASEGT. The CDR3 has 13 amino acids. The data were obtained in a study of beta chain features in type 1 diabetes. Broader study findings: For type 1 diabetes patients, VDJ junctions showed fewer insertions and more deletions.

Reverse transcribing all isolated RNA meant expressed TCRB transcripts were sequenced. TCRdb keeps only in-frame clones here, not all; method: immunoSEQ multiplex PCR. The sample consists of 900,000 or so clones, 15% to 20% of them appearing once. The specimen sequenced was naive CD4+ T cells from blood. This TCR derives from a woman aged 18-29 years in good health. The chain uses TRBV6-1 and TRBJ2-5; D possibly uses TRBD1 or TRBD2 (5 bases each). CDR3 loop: CASSGGVQETQYF. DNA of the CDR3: TGTGCCAGCAGTGGAGGGGTCCAAGAGACCCAGTACTTC.